This entry is about one TCR beta chain. This entry comes from a study of blood T cell repertoires in COVID-19. Across the study: Sample material is recorded as cDNA or gDNA derived from T cells, B-cell-depleted T cells, or PBMCs.

The germline V gene has CDR1 SGHRS and CDR2 YFSETQ. The CDR3 sequence is 19 residues long. With V trimmed by 3 bases and J by 2 bases, 19 bases remained unmatched. Enrollees, about 18 to 95 years old, lived in fewer than 25 US areas. Participants were placed into cohorts based on the clinical history they reported. Per the original data handling: For nucleated cells, counts were estimated from reference gene primer amplification. Profiling relied on immunoSEQ multiplex PCR, and the TCRdb table lists in-frame clones only, not all of them. V and J calls and clone size follow that table, whereas D and trimming were derived from the DNA. The sample lists fewer than 350,000 clones; 85% to 90% were seen once.

The sample was PBMCs or T cells enriched from blood (not recorded which). The J gene is TRBJ2-7, the V gene TRBV5-1; 8 bases map to TRBD2. This TCR was recovered from a woman aged 25 to 45 with acute COVID-19. CDR3 region: CASSSDARRQRERTYEQYF. The CDR3 nucleotides read TGCGCCAGCAGCTCGGACGCACGTCGCCAGCGGGAGAGAACCTACGAGCAGTACTTC.